This is a list of T cell receptor beta chains from one sample in a study of technical replicates of blood from a handful of donors. Assay used: immunoSEQ multiplex PCR; TCRdb lists only in-frame clones, some missing. The sample has 99,000 or so clones; nearly 97% are singletons. The sequenced material came from T cells isolated from PBMCs. These receptors came from a human donor in good health. CDR3s include the opening cysteine and the closing phenylalanine or tryptophan. A D gene is named only where the DNA matches it firmly. Size values are once, few and many counts, or a class for expanded clones, and some rows have none.

d_gene | j_gene | abundance | v_gene | CDR3nt | CDR3aa
. | TRBJ2-5 | . | TRBV29-1 | TGCAGCGTTGCGGCGAGGCCTGAGACCCAGTACTTC | CSVAARPETQYF
TRBD1 | TRBJ1-2 | . | TRBV28 | TGTGCCAGCAGTTCTCCCGGGACAGGGGAGAATGGCTACACCTTC | CASSSPGTGENGYTF
. | TRBJ2-3 | . | TRBV28 | TGTGCCAGCAGTCTTAGCGGCCAAACGAATACGCAGTATTTT | CASSLSGQTNTQYF
TRBD1 | TRBJ1-5 | . | TRBV5-8 | TGTGCCAGCAGTCCTACAGGGGAAGGCAATCAGCCCCAGCATTTT | CASSPTGEGNQPQHF
. | TRBJ2-7 | . | TRBV27 | TGTGCCAGCAGTTTCCGGGAACGCGAGCAGTACTTC | CASSFREREQYF
TRBD2 | TRBJ2-1 | . | TRBV11-3 | TGTGCCAGCAGCTTAGAGTCTGTGATAGCGGGGGGCTACAATGAGCAGTTCTTC | CASSLESVIAGGYNEQFF
. | TRBJ1-2 | . | TRBV6-5 | TGTGCCAGCAGCGGGGGAGACTATGGCTACACCTTC | CASSGGDYGYTF
. | TRBJ2-7 | once | TRBV5-1 | TGCGCCAGCAGCTTGGCCGGGGGAGCCAGCTACGAGCAGTACTTC | CASSLAGGASYEQYF
. | TRBJ1-5 | . | TRBV4-2 | TGTGCCAGCAGCCAAGCGACCGCGGGCGAATGGCAGCCCCAGCATTTT | CASSQATAGEWQPQHF
. | TRBJ2-1 | . | TRBV28 | TGTGCCAGCAGTTCTGGGACACGGTTATCCGGGCAGTTCTTC | CASSSGTRLSGQFF
. | TRBJ1-4 | . | TRBV6-5 | TGTGCCAGCAGTTACTCCCCAGAGGTTAATGAAAAACTGTTTTTT | CASSYSPEVNEKLFF
TRBD1 | TRBJ1-5 | . | TRBV7-6 | TGTGCCAGCAGCCTCGGGACAGGGACATTTTGGAGCAATCAGCCCCAGCATTTT | CASSLGTGTFWSNQPQHF
. | TRBJ2-3 | . | TRBV7-9 | TGTGCCAGCAGTACCCCGATGAAGCAAGATACGCAGTATTTT | CASSTPMKQDTQYF